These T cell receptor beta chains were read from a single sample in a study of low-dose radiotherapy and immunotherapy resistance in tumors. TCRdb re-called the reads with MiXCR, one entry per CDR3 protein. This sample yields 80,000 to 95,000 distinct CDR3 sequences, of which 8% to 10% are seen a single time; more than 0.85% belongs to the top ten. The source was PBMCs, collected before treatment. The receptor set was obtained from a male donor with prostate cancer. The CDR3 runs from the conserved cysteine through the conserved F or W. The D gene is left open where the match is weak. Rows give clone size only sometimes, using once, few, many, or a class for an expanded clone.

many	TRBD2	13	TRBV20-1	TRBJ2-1	CSASSGPLNEQFF	TGCAGTGCTTCTAGCGGGCCACTGAATGAGCAGTTCTTC
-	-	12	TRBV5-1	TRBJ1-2	CASSQDSYGYTF	TGCGCCAGCAGCCAGGACAGCTATGGCTACACCTTC
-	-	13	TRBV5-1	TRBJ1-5	CASSSGTNQPQHF	TGCGCCAGCAGCTCAGGGACAAATCAGCCCCAGCATTTT
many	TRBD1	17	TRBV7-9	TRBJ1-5	CASSLGTQGARNQPQHF	TGTGCCAGCAGCTTAGGAACACAGGGGGCTAGAAATCAGCCCCAGCATTTT
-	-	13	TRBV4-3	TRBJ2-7	CASSRWSGYEQYF	TGCGCCAGCAGCCGATGGAGCGGATACGAGCAGTACTTC
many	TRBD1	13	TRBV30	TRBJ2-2	CAWRGQATGELFF	TGTGCCTGGAGGGGACAGGCCACCGGGGAGCTGTTTTTT
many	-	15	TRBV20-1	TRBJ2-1	CSAREIKGNYNEQFF	TGCAGTGCTAGAGAAATCAAAGGCAACTACAATGAGCAGTTCTTC
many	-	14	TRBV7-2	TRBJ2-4	CASSPNPRENIQYF	TGTGCCAGCAGCCCTAATCCCAGGGAAAACATTCAGTACTTC
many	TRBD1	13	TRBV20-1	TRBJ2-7	CSAKTNQGAGQYF	TGCAGTGCTAAAACAAATCAGGGGGCTGGGCAGTACTTC
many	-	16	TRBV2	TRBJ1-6	CASSESRQAANSPLHF	TGTGCCAGCAGTGAAAGCCGACAGGCAGCTAATTCACCCCTCCACTTT
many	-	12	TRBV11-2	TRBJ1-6	CAAGELGSPLHF	TGTGCCGCTGGGGAGCTCGGCTCACCCCTCCACTTT
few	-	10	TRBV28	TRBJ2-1	CASSLDEQFF	TGTGCCAGCAGTTTGGATGAGCAGTTCTTC
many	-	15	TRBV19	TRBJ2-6	CASSFTWPGANVLTF	TGTGCCAGTAGCTTCACCTGGCCTGGGGCCAACGTCCTGACTTTC
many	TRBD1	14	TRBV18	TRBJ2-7	CASSQTQGASEQYF	TGTGCCAGCTCACAAACACAGGGGGCTAGCGAGCAGTACTTC
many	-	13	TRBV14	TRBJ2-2	CASSQVGAGELFF	TGTGCCAGCAGCCAAGTGGGCGCCGGGGAGCTGTTTTTT
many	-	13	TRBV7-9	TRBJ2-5	CASSLAGAETQYF	TGTGCCAGCAGCTTGGCGGGGGCGGAGACCCAGTACTTC
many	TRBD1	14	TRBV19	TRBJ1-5	CASSPTGLGQPQHF	TGTGCCAGTAGTCCGACAGGGTTGGGTCAGCCCCAGCATTTT
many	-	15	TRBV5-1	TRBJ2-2	CASSLGAEIVGELFF	TGCGCCAGCAGCTTGGGAGCTGAAATTGTCGGGGAGCTGTTTTTT
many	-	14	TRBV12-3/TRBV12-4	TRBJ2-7	CASSLGTNYREQYF	TGTGCCAGCAGTTTGGGGACGAACTATCGCGAGCAGTACTTC